This is a list of T cell receptor beta chains from one sample in a study of T cells in Graves' hyperthyroidism and ophthalmopathy. MiXCR, applied by TCRdb to the multiplex PCR reads, yields one record per CDR3 protein. The sample contains around 300,000 distinct CDR3 sequences, more than 11% of which appear only once. The sample taken for sequencing was blood. These receptors all come from a woman aged 25-40 years with Graves' hyperthyroidism. Both conserved end residues are part of each CDR3. Each record gives: V gene, clone size, J gene, D gene, CDR3 DNA, CDR3 protein. The D gene is left open where the match is weak. The size field is filled for only some rows; it gives once, few, many or a size class.

TRBV20-1	many	TRBJ1-2	-	TGCAGTGCTACAACTAACTATGGCTACACCTTC	CSATTNYGYTF
TRBV27	many	TRBJ2-7	TRBD2	TGTGCCAGCAGTTTGCGGCGGGGGTACGAGCAGTACTTC	CASSLRRGYEQYF
TRBV11-2	many	TRBJ2-7	-	TGTGCCAGCAGCTTCCTCAACGAGTACGAGCAGTACTTC	CASSFLNEYEQYF
TRBV2	few	TRBJ1-5	-	TGTGCCAGCAGCGAGTACAGGGTTGTTCGGCCCCAGCATTTT	CASSEYRVVRPQHF
TRBV2	-	TRBJ2-3	TRBD2	TGTGCCAGCCGAGCGGGGACTAGCGGGAGCCTCACAGATACGCAGTATTTT	CASRAGTSGSLTDTQYF
TRBV20-1	many	TRBJ2-3	TRBD2	TGCAGTGCTAGGTTCGGTAGCGGGAGCCCAACAGATACGCAGTATTTT	CSARFGSGSPTDTQYF
TRBV20-1	many	TRBJ2-1	TRBD1	TGCAGTGCCAACGACAGGGGGCAAATGAATGAGCAGTTCTTC	CSANDRGQMNEQFF
TRBV6-1	few	TRBJ2-2	TRBD1	TGTGCCAGCAGTTATCACCCGCTGACAGGGCCGAACACCGGGGAGCTGTTTTTT	CASSYHPLTGPNTGELFF
TRBV9	few	TRBJ2-5	-	TGTGCCAGCAGCGTAGAGACAACGGGAGAGACCCAGTACTTC	CASSVETTGETQYF
TRBV5-1	-	TRBJ2-5	TRBD1	TGCGCCAGCAGCAATCACGGACAGGAACGGTACTTC	CASSNHGQERYF
TRBV6-5	many	TRBJ1-2	TRBD1	TGTGCCAGCAGTTACTCGATTGGGGCAGACAGGGGTGGTGGCTACACCTTC	CASSYSIGADRGGGYTF
TRBV11-1	many	TRBJ2-2	TRBD1	TGTGCCAGCAGTTTCGAAGGGACAGTCACCGGGGAGCTGTTTTTT	CASSFEGTVTGELFF
TRBV7-8	few	TRBJ1-3	-	TGTGCCAGCAGCTTAGACAGGCCCGAGGGAAACACCATATATTTT	CASSLDRPEGNTIYF
TRBV5-1	many	TRBJ1-5	TRBD1	TGCGCCAGCAGCCGAACAGGGGAGGGCAATCAGCCCCAGCATTTT	CASSRTGEGNQPQHF
TRBV28	-	TRBJ2-1	-	TGTGCCACAAATTCAGGGCGACGCTACAATGAGCAGTTCTTC	CATNSGRRYNEQFF